The 2 T cell receptor beta chains below come from one sample, sequenced in a study of blood T cell repertoires in COVID-19. Sequencing used immunoSEQ multiplex PCR; TCRdb keeps in-frame clones, though not all of them. The sample shows fewer than 350,000 clones, approximately 89% of them seen only once. The sequenced sample consisted of peripheral blood. These receptors all stem from a woman between 55 and 75 years old with COVID-19, enrolled during active disease.

The rearrangement uses TRBV6-6 and TRBJ2-7; TRBD2 aligns across 7 bases. Germline CDR1 and CDR2: MNHNY and SVGAGI (reference sequence). This CDR3 contains 15 residues. After removal of 2 bases from V and 1 base from J, the junction contained 5 bases not matched to a gene. The CDR3 bases are TGTGCCAGCAGTTACGGGACTATTCGTTCCTACGAGCAGTACTTC. Residues: CASSYGTIRSYEQYF.

This chain connects TRBV4-1 to TRBJ1-6; D gene uncertain. Trimming shortened V by 3 bases and J by 5 bases, and 14 bases separated the two germline ends. The CDR3 has 16 amino acids. Germline V gives CDR1 MGHRA, CDR2 YSYEKL. The CDR3 DNA follows: TGCGCCAGCAGCCACCCCCGGGAAGGTAATAATTCACCCCTCCACTTT. Protein: CASSHPREGNNSPLHF.